The following is a T cell receptor beta chain sequence with its context. The antigen remains unidentified. Only in-frame clones appear in the TCRdb table, and some are missing; sequencing was by immunoSEQ multiplex PCR. The sample includes roughly 2,500,000 clones, 80% to 95% of them seen just once. This sample is part of a study of shared clonotypes between healthy human individuals. Whole-study findings and limits: All-four-donor shared clonotypes had higher generation probabilities than non-shared clonotypes did.

Investigators divided CD4+ cells into CD45RA+ naive and CD45RA-negative memory subsets. The germline CDR1 and CDR2 sequences are MNHNY and SVGAGI (reference sequence). The CDR3 sequence is 14 residues long. Trimming at V came to 6 bases and at J to 2 bases, leaving 5 bases not matched to a gene. This TCR was recovered from a man younger than 35 in good health. Some clones in this sample may be carry-over from other donors' samples. The chain joins TRBV6-6 to TRBJ2-7; 9 bases line up with TRBD1. The sample taken for sequencing was naive CD4+ T cells from PBMCs. The subset denotes: CD45RA+ positively selected. CDR3 nucleotide sequence: TGTGCCAGCAGATACGGACAGGGGACCTACGAGCAGTACTTC. Amino acid sequence: CASRYGQGTYEQYF.